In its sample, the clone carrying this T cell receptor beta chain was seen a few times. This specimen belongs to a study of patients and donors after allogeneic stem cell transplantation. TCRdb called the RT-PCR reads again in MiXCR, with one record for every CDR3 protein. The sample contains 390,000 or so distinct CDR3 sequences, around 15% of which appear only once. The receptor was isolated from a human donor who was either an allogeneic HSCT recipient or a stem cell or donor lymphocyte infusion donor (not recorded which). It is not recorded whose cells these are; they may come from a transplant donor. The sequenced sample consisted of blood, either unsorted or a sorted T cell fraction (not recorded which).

Written as DNA, the CDR3 is TGCGCCAGCAGCTTGGCCAAAGGTGGGGGGGTTACTGAAGCTTTCTTT. Translation gives CASSLAKGGGVTEAFF. V gene TRBV5-1 combines with J gene TRBJ1-1; D might be TRBD1 (5 bases). V was pared by 0 bases and J by 5 bases, with 17 bases between. The CDR3 is 16 amino acids. Looked up from germline, CDR1 is SGHRS and CDR2 is YFSETQ.